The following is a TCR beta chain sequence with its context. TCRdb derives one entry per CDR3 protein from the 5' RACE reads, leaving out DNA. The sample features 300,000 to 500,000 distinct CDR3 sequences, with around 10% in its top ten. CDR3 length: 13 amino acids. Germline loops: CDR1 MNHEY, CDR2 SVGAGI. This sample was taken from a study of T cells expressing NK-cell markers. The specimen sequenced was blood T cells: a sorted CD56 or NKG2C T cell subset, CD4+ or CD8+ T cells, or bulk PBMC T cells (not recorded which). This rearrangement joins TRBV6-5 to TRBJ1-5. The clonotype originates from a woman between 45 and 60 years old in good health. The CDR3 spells CASRSTSNQPQHF.